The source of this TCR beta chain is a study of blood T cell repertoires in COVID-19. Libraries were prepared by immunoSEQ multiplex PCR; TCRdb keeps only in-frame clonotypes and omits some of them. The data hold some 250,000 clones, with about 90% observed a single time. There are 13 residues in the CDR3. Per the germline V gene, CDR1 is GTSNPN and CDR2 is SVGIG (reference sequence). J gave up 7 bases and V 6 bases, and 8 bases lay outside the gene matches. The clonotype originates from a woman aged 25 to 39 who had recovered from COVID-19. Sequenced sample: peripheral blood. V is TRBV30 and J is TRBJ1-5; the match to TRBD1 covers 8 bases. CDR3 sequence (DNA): TGTGCCTGTGGGCAGGGGGCTTTGCAGCCCCAGCATTTT. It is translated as CACGQGALQPQHF.